This T cell receptor (beta chain) originates from a study of beta chain features in type 1 diabetes. The overall study: Across the samples, some 99 million sorted cells were examined in total.

Findings of the study overall: When cDNA is sequenced, cells with high TCR expression could be over-represented. Whatever favoring of shorter templates PCR might show would apply equally to patients and controls. Moderate yet significant TCRB CDR3 shortening was seen in Type 1 diabetes patients in all four CD4+ subsets.

This clone appeared once. The antigen remains undetermined. Reverse transcribing all isolated RNA meant expressed TCRB transcripts were sequenced. Method: immunoSEQ multiplex PCR; TCRdb's copy keeps in-frame clones and lacks some. The table includes 400,000 to 550,000 clones, approximately 10% detected once. The V gene's germline CDR1 is SGHVS and CDR2 FQNEAQ. The CDR3 has 13 residues. Trimming took off 0 bases at V and 13 bases at J, with 12 bases between the two ends. This chain uses TRBV7-8 with TRBJ1-4, with D tentatively TRBD1 (5 bases). The receptor's source is a woman aged 18-35 years in good health. Sequences were obtained from naive CD4+ T cells from blood. As DNA, the CDR3 is TGTGCCAGCAGCTTAGCGGTACCTGGGGGACTGTTTTTT. It encodes CASSLAVPGGLFF.